These 29 T cell receptor beta chains originate from one sample sequenced in a study of CD8 T cells in Susac syndrome. With random hexamers, reverse transcription was performed on about 0.5 to 1 ug of RNA. TCRdb reanalysed the immunoSEQ multiplex PCR reads using MiXCR and keeps one entry per CDR3 protein. The table lists about 280,000 distinct CDR3 sequences, roughly 84% of them singletons. The sample comprised CD8+ T cells from PBMCs. These receptor sequences come from a human donor with multiple sclerosis.

This clonotype was observed a few times. The chain employs TRBV4-1 and TRBJ2-2, with D hard to call. Germline lookup yields CDR1 MGHRA and CDR2 YSYEKL. V shed 1 base and J shed 0 bases, with 3 bases lying between them. This CDR3 has 14 residues. CDR3 sequence reads: CASSQGTNTGELFF. Written as DNA, the CDR3 is TGCGCCAGCAGCCAAGGGACGAACACCGGGGAGCTGTTTTTT.

The chain joins TRBV7-9 to TRBJ1-2, with no clear D. CDR1 and CDR2 (germline): SEHNR, FQNEAQ (reference sequence). The length of the CDR3 is 12 residues. The ends were cut back, 4 bases at V and 9 bases at J, with 12 bases in the middle. The CDR3 nucleotides read TGTGCCAGCAGCTCGGGCGGGCGGAGCTACACCTTC. This sequence encodes CASSSGGRSYTF. Supplemented by reference TRBV7-9 and TRBJ1-2, the full variable domain reads DTGVSQNPRHKITKRGQNVTFRCDPISEHNRLYWYRQTLGQGPEFLTYFQNEAQLEKSRLLSDRFSAERPKGSFSTLEIQRTEQGDSAMYLCASSSGGRSYTFGSGTRLTVV.

The gene calls are TRBV7-9 and TRBJ2-5, with TRBD1 identical over 12 bases. Losses at the gene ends were 5 bases for V and 4 bases for J; bases not matched to a gene: 11. CDR3 length equals 17 residues. Per the germline V gene, CDR1 is SEHNR and CDR2 is FQNEAQ (reference sequence). CDR3 amino acids: CASSKIPGTGGRETQYF. CDR3 bases: TGTGCCAGCAGCAAAATACCCGGGACAGGGGGCCGAGAGACCCAGTACTTC. The variable domain in full, completed from reference TRBV7-9 and TRBJ2-5, reads DTGVSQNPRHKITKRGQNVTFRCDPISEHNRLYWYRQTLGQGPEFLTYFQNEAQLEKSRLLSDRFSAERPKGSFSTLEIQRTEQGDSAMYLCASSKIPGTGGRETQYFGPGTRLLVL.

This clonotype is a singleton in its sample. The chain links TRBV5-1 to TRBJ2-1; TRBD1 matches at 7 bases. The CDR3 runs 15 residues. Looked up from germline, CDR1 is SGHRS and CDR2 is YFSETQ. V lost 4 bases, J lost 1 base, and 5 bases stayed unmatched. CDR3 loop: CASSQRQGSYNEQFF. The CDR3 nucleotides are TGCGCCAGCAGCCAACGACAGGGATCCTACAATGAGCAGTTCTTC.

J is TRBJ2-5 and V is TRBV28; no clear D gene. The V gene lost 5 bases and the J gene lost 0 bases, with 22 bases spanning the gap. This CDR3 is 18 amino acids long. Germline CDR1 MDHEN, CDR2 SYDVKM. The CDR3 DNA reads as TGTGCCAGCAGTCCGACTGCCACACCTCTCCGGTACCAAGAGACCCAGTACTTC. Translating gives CASSPTATPLRYQETQYF.

V and J are TRBV28 and TRBJ2-1, with a weak D call TRBD2 (6 bases). Germline-derived CDR1 and CDR2 are MDHEN and SYDVKM. The V end was cut by 1 base, the J end by 2 bases, with 15 bases between. The CDR3 runs to 17 residues. The CDR3 coding sequence is TGTGCCAGCAGTTTATCCCCGGGGGAGTTGGCCTACAATGAGCAGTTCTTC. It specifies CASSLSPGELAYNEQFF.

The rearrangement joins TRBV10-1 to TRBJ1-1; D unclear. Germline CDR1 and CDR2: WNHNN and SYGVQD (reference sequence). There are 15 residues in the CDR3. V lost 5 bases to trimming and J lost 3 bases, with 16 bases between them. The CDR3 DNA sequence: TGCGCCAGCAGTAACAGTATAAATGAAGACACTGAAGCTTTCTTT. Protein: CASSNSINEDTEAFF.

This chain links TRBV6-5 with TRBJ1-1; no clear D gene. Per the germline V gene, CDR1 is MNHEY and CDR2 is SVGAGI. CDR3 length: 14 amino acids. Trimming stripped 2 bases from V and 1 base from J, with 8 bases between. This CDR3 is CASSYRRSNTEAFF. For the CDR3, the DNA is TGTGCCAGCAGTTACAGGCGGTCGAACACTGAAGCTTTCTTT.

This clonotype was detected a few times. The rearrangement uses TRBV9 and TRBJ2-1; 11 bases line up with TRBD2. CDR3 length equals 17 residues. Germline CDR1 SGDLS, CDR2 YYNGEE. After removal of 4 bases from V and 3 bases from J, the junction contained 9 bases not matched to a gene. The CDR3 sequence is CASSPGRTSGSYNEQFF. As DNA, the CDR3 is TGTGCCAGCAGCCCGGGAAGAACTAGCGGGAGCTACAATGAGCAGTTCTTC.

The V call is TRBV7-6, the J call TRBJ2-1, with 12 positions matching TRBD2. Germline lookup yields CDR1 SGHVS and CDR2 FNYEAQ. The CDR3 spans 22 residues. Trimming cost V 1 base and J 10 bases; bases outside gene matches: 26. The CDR3 coding sequence is TGTGCCAGCAGCTTAGGGACTAGCGGGGAGCTCTCCGGGGGACTTCTACGAGGGGAGCAGTTCTTC. It translates to CASSLGTSGELSGGLLRGEQFF.

The chain employs TRBV27 and TRBJ2-2, with unresolved D. Trimming left V 0 bases short and J 4 bases short, with 9 bases between. CDR1 and CDR2 (germline): MNHEY, SMNVEV (reference sequence). The CDR3 runs to 15 residues. CDR3 protein: CASSLSQLSTGELFF. The DNA of the CDR3 is TGTGCCAGCAGTTTATCCCAACTCTCCACCGGGGAGCTGTTTTTT.

V and J are TRBV20-1 and TRBJ2-1; 11 bases match TRBD2. Germline V lookup: CDR1 DFQATT, CDR2 SNEGSKA (reference sequence). The CDR3 spans 16 residues. J was trimmed by 8 bases and V by 5 bases; bases with no gene match: 14. CDR3 DNA sequence: TGCAGTGCTCCTACCAAACTAGCGGGAGAAACGGATGAGCAGTTCTTC. This gives the protein CSAPTKLAGETDEQFF.

The V call is TRBV9, the J call TRBJ2-1, with 8 bases aligning to TRBD2. The CDR3 length is 15 residues. After removal of 5 bases from V and 6 bases from J, the junction contained 10 bases not matched to a gene. CDR1 is SGDLS and CDR2 is YYNGEE in the germline V gene. The CDR3 spells CASSDREGPRNEQFF. The CDR3 region has the DNA TGTGCCAGCAGTGATCGGGAGGGCCCCCGCAATGAGCAGTTCTTC. Full variable domain (outside the CDR3, taken from reference TRBV9 and TRBJ2-1): DSGVTQTPKHLITATGQRVTLRCSPRSGDLSVYWYQQSLDQGLQFLIQYYNGEERAKGNILERFSAQQFPDLHSELNLSSLELGDSALYFCASSDREGPRNEQFFGPGTRLTVL.

The rearrangement links TRBV30 to TRBJ1-2; 7 nucleotides align to TRBD1. The J segment lost 7 bases and the V segment lost 2 bases, leaving 4 bases of the junction unmatched. This CDR3 comprises 12 residues. CDR1 is GTSNPN and CDR2 is SVGIG in the germline V gene (reference sequence). This CDR3 reads CAWSYYRGGYTF. The DNA of the CDR3 is TGTGCCTGGAGTTACTACAGGGGTGGCTACACCTTC.

The chain joins TRBV7-2 to TRBJ2-1; D not certain. CDR1 and CDR2 from the germline V gene are SGHTA and FQGNSA. V was cut by 1 base and J by 0 bases, with 13 bases left in between. This CDR3 is built from 17 residues. The CDR3, as DNA: TGTGCCAGCAGCTTAGTTCGTGCCAGCAACTCCTACAATGAGCAGTTCTTC. The encoded protein is CASSLVRASNSYNEQFF.

Only a few counts were recorded for this clonotype. V usage is TRBV3-1 and J usage is TRBJ1-5, with D hard to call. V lost 0 bases and J lost 7, with 7 bases in between. Germline CDR1 is LGHDT and CDR2 is YNNKEL (reference sequence). The CDR3 runs 13 residues. CDR3 sequence reads: CASSQDRRQPQHF. As DNA, the CDR3 is TGTGCCAGCAGCCAAGACAGGCGGCAGCCCCAGCATTTT. The whole variable domain, remainder taken from reference TRBV3-1 and TRBJ1-5, is DTAVSQTPKYLVTQMGNDKSIKCEQNLGHDTMYWYKQDSKKFLKIMFSYNNKELIINETVPNRFSPKSPDKAHLNLHINSLELGDSAVYFCASSQDRRQPQHFGDGTRLSIL.

This rearrangement joins TRBV7-9 to TRBJ2-7, with TRBD2 identical over 8 bases. The CDR3 is made up of 14 amino acids. V dropped 5 bases and J dropped 3; count of bases not matched to a gene: 6. From germline, CDR1 is SEHNR and CDR2 FQNEAQ (reference sequence). The CDR3 bases are TGTGCCAGCAGCCCAGGACTAGCTCACTACGAGCAGTACTTC. It yields the protein CASSPGLAHYEQYF.

The chain recombines TRBV5-6 with TRBJ2-7; the match to TRBD2 covers 7 bases. With V trimmed by 4 bases and J by 2 bases, 15 bases remained unmatched. Germline V lookup: CDR1 SGHDT, CDR2 YYEEEE. The CDR3 totals 17 residues. The CDR3 here is CASSPGVAGEVPYEQYF. The CDR3 region has the DNA TGTGCCAGCAGCCCGGGGGTCGCGGGAGAGGTCCCCTACGAGCAGTACTTC.

This clonotype was seen only a few times. V is TRBV7-9 and J is TRBJ2-7; D possibly corresponds to TRBD1 (7 bases). V shed 2 bases and J shed 3 bases, with 17 bases lying between them. The germline gives CDR1 SEHNR, CDR2 FQNEAQ (reference sequence). The CDR3 contains 16 residues. CDR3 coding DNA: TGTGCCAGCAGCTTACGTTCAAGGGGGCGGGACTACGAGCAGTACTTC. Its protein is CASSLRSRGRDYEQYF. The full variable domain, completed using reference TRBV7-9 and TRBJ2-7, is DTGVSQNPRHKITKRGQNVTFRCDPISEHNRLYWYRQTLGQGPEFLTYFQNEAQLEKSRLLSDRFSAERPKGSFSTLEIQRTEQGDSAMYLCASSLRSRGRDYEQYFGPGTRLTVT.

J is TRBJ2-1 and V is TRBV24-1; TRBD1 matches at 10 bases. This CDR3 is built from 17 residues. In germline, CDR1 is KGHDR, CDR2 SFDVKD. J was trimmed by 1 base and V by 3 bases; bases with no gene match: 5. The CDR3 sequence: CATSDARDRGSYNEQFF. CDR3 nucleotides: TGTGCCACCAGTGATGCAAGGGACAGGGGTTCCTACAATGAGCAGTTCTTC.

This chain uses TRBV27 with TRBJ1-4; 8 nucleotides align to TRBD1. V lost 3 bases to trimming and J lost 8 bases; unmatched junction nucleotides: 8. Germline V gene lookup returns CDR1 MNHEY and CDR2 SMNVEV (reference sequence). The CDR3 runs to 15 residues. This CDR3 is CASSFRTGMLEKLFF. CDR3 nucleotide sequence: TGTGCCAGCAGTTTCCGGACAGGGATGCTCGAAAAACTGTTTTTT.

The chain employs TRBV27 and TRBJ2-7, with 11 bases identical to TRBD1. J gave up 5 bases and V 6 bases, and 3 bases lay outside the gene matches. CDR1 and CDR2 from the germline V gene are MNHEY and SMNVEV (reference sequence). The CDR3 loop spans 13 amino acids. CDR3 coding DNA: TGTGCCAGCAGGGTGGGACAGGGGGACGAGCAGTACTTC. Translating it yields CASRVGQGDEQYF.

This chain connects TRBV12-3 or TRBV12-4 to TRBJ2-3; maybe TRBD2 (6 bases). The CDR3 is made up of 14 amino acids. The germline V and J ends were trimmed by 6 bases and 3 bases, with 13 bases remaining between them. As DNA, the CDR3 is TGTGCCAGCAGCGCGGGACTTAAGACAGATACGCAGTATTTT. This codes for CASSAGLKTDTQYF.

The gene calls are TRBV29-1 and TRBJ2-7; 7 nucleotides align to TRBD1. Looked up from germline, CDR1 is SQVTM and CDR2 is ANQGSEA. Trimming took 7 bases from V and 4 from J; bases not matched to a gene: 16. CDR3 size: 15 residues. As DNA, the CDR3 is TGCAGCGCCTCACGTCGGGGACAGCTTCCATACGAGCAGTACTTC. Protein sequence: CSASRRGQLPYEQYF.

This rearrangement joins TRBV4-1 to TRBJ1-1, with TRBD1 as a possible D gene (5 bases). Germline-derived CDR1 and CDR2 are MGHRA and YSYEKL. Trimming removed 4 bases from V and 5 bases from J, with 29 bases in between. CDR3 length: 19 residues. The CDR3: CASSPRDRGCTVCWTEAFF. CDR3 nucleotide sequence: TGCGCCAGCAGCCCCCGGGACCGTGGCTGTACGGTTTGTTGGACTGAAGCTTTCTTT.

This clonotype has just a few counts. The V call is TRBV6-1, the J call TRBJ2-5; D gene uncertain. Deletions cut 7 bases from V and 5 bases from J, with 8 bases between. CDR3 length equals 11 residues. From germline, CDR1 is MNHNS and CDR2 SASEGT. The CDR3 DNA reads as TGTGCCAGCACGGCCGGGGAGACCCAGTACTTC. It codes for CASTAGETQYF.

The rearrangement joins TRBV6-1 to TRBJ1-1; D unclear. The CDR3 has 14 amino acids. Germline lookup yields CDR1 MNHNS and CDR2 SASEGT. Trimming removed 6 bases at V and 7 bases at J, with 18 bases between. In DNA form, the CDR3 reads TGTGCCAGCAGCCCTTACCGGGCCGCGGATGAAGCTTTCTTT. It yields the protein CASSPYRAADEAFF.

The chain carries TRBV12-3 or TRBV12-4 and TRBJ2-3, with TRBD1 as a possible D gene (6 bases). Trimming cost V 4 bases and J 0 bases, with 11 bases left between them. The CDR3 spans 15 residues. The CDR3 bases are TGTGCCAGCAGTTCCAGGGGCTCTAGCACAGATACGCAGTATTTT. Translation: CASSSRGSSTDTQYF.

V gene TRBV4-1 combines with J gene TRBJ1-2; weak D call: TRBD1 (5 bases). The CDR3 is 18 residues long. CDR1 is MGHRA, CDR2 YSYEKL, per germline. Trimming shortened V by 2 bases and J by 5 bases, and 24 bases separated the two germline ends. The CDR3 spells CASSQFQGESAPLYGYTF. CDR3 DNA: TGCGCCAGCAGCCAATTCCAAGGGGAGAGTGCCCCTTTATATGGCTACACCTTC.